This entry concerns a single TCR beta chain. Its antigen is as yet unknown. Time point: week 35, safety follow-up. The study gave 300 ug of mutant IDH1 20-mer peptide per vaccine dose, with topical imiquimod. The entry originates in a study of a mutant IDH1 vaccine in newly diagnosed glioma. This CDR3 is built from 9 residues. Germline CDR1 and CDR2: SGHTS and YDEGEE. V was pared by 3 bases and J by 11 bases, with 5 bases between. Measured with immunoSEQ multiplex PCR; TCRdb has only the in-frame clones, and not every one. The table has 50,000 to 70,000 clones, under 85% seen once; the top ten hold over 3.5%.

The rearrangement joins TRBV5-8 to TRBJ1-1; D gene unclear. The TCR sequence derives from a man aged 45 to 65 with glioma. The sample consisted of PBMCs, taken from a glioma patient whose treatment included an IDH1 peptide vaccine. The CDR3 here is CASSWTAFF. The CDR3 DNA reads as TGTGCCAGCAGCTGGACGGCTTTCTTT.